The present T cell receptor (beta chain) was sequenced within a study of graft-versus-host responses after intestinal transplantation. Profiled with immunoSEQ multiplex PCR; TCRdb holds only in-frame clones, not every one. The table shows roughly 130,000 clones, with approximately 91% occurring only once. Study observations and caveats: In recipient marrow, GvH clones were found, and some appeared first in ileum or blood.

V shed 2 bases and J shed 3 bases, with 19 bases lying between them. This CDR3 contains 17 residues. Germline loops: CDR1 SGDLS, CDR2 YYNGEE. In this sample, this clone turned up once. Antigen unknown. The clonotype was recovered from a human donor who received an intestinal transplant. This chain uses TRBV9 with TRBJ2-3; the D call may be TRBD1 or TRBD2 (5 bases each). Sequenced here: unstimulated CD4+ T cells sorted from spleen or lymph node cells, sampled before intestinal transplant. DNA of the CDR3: TGTGCCAGCAGCGTGGGATTTGGGGGAGACCTTACAGATACGCAGTATTTT. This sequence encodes CASSVGFGGDLTDTQYF.